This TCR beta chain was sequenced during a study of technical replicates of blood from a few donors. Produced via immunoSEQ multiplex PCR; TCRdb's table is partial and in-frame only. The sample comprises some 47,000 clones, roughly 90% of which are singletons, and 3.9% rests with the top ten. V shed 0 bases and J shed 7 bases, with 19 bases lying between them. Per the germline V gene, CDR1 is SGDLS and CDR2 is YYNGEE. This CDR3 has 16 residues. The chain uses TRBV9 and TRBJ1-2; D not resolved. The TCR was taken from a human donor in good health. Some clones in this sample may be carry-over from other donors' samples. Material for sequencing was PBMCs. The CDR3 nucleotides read TGTGCCAGCAGCGTAGATGGCGGGCTTCGCGCCTTTGGCTACACCTTC. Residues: CASSVDGGLRAFGYTF.